One sample yielded the 4 T cell receptor beta chains listed below, sequenced in a study of T cell responses to AZD1222 COVID-19 vaccine. Libraries were prepared by immunoSEQ multiplex PCR; TCRdb keeps only in-frame clonotypes and omits some of them. The sample has 150,000 or so clones, approximately 88% seen once; the top ten hold under 2.5%. Material: peripheral blood, obtained on day 0 of AZD1222 vaccination. The receptors come from an adult in good health.

The chain joins TRBV29-1 to TRBJ2-3; D remains ambiguous. Germline CDR1 is SQVTM and CDR2 is ANQGSEA. The CDR3 is 10 residues long. V shed 4 bases and J shed 8 bases, with 7 bases lying between them. The CDR3: CSVGDLTQYF. Here the CDR3 DNA reads TGCAGCGTTGGGGATCTTACGCAGTATTTT.

CDR3 bases: TGTGCCAGTAGTGGTGGACTAGCAGCATACAATGAGCAGTTCTTC. This sequence encodes CASSGGLAAYNEQFF. The chain couples TRBV19 to TRBJ2-1; 8 nucleotides match TRBD2. The CDR3 totals 15 residues. The ends lost 5 bases at V and 4 bases at J; junction bases unmatched: 7. Germline lookup yields CDR1 LNHDA and CDR2 SQIVND (reference sequence).

This clone was seen just once. The chain recombines TRBV5-1 with TRBJ1-1, with D perhaps TRBD1 (5 bases). The CDR3 runs to 18 residues. Trimming cost V 3 bases and J 0 bases, with 21 bases left between them. Looked up from germline, CDR1 is SGHRS and CDR2 is YFSETQ. As DNA, the CDR3 is TGCGCCAGCAGCTCAGCGATAACATTACAGGCTTTGAACACTGAAGCTTTCTTT. Translation gives CASSSAITLQALNTEAFF.

The chain employs TRBV30 and TRBJ2-7; possibly TRBD2 for D (7 bases). The V end was cut by 3 bases, the J end by 6 bases, with 15 bases between. CDR3 length equals 13 residues. Per germline, CDR1 GTSNPN and CDR2 SVGIG (reference sequence). The DNA of the CDR3 is TGTGCCTGGAGCGCTAGCGGAGGGGGCGAGCAGTACTTC. This sequence encodes CAWSASGGGEQYF.